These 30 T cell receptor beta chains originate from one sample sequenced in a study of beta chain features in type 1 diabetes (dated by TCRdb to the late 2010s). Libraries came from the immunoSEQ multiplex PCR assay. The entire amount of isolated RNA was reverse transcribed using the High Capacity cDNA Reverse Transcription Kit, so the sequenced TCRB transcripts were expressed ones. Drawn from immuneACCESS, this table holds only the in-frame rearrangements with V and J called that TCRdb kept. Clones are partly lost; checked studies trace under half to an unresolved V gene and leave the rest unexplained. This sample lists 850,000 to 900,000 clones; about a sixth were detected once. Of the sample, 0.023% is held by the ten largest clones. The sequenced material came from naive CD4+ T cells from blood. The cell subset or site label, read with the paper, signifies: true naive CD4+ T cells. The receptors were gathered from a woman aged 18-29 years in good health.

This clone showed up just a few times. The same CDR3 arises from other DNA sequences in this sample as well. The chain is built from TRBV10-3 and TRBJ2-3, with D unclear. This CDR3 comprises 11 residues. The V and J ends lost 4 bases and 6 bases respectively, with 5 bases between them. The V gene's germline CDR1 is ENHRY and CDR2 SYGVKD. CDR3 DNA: TGTGCCATCAGTGGAGGTGATACGCAGTATTTT. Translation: CAISGGDTQYF.

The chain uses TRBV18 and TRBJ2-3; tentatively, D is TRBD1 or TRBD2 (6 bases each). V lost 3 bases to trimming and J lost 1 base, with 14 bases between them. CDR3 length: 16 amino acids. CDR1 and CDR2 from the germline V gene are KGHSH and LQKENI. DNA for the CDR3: TGTGCCAGCTCACCTCCTCGGGGGCTTGGCACAGATACGCAGTATTTT. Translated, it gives CASSPPRGLGTDTQYF.

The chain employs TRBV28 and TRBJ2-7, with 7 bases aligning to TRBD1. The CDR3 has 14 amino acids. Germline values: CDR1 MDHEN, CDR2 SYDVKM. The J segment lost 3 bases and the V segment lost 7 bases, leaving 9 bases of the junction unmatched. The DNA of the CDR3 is TGTGCCAGCAAAACGACAGGGTATATCTACGAGCAGTACTTC. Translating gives CASKTTGYIYEQYF.

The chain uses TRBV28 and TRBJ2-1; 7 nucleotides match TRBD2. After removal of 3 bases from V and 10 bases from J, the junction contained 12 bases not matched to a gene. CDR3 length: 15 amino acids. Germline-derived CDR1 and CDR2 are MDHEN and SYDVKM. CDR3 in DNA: TGTGCCAGCAGTTTTGGGGCTAGCGGCCTTAGGGAGCAGTTCTTC. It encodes CASSFGASGLREQFF.

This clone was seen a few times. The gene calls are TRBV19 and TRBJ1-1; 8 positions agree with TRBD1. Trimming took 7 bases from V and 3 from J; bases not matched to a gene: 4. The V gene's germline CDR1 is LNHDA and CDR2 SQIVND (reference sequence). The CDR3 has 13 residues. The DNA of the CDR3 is TGTGCCAGTACCTTGACAGGGGACACTGAAGCTTTCTTT. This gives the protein CASTLTGDTEAFF.

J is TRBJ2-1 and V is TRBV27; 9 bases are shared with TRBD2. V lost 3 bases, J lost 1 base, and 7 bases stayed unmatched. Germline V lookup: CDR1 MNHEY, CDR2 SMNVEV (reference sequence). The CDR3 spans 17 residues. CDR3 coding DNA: TGTGCCAGCAGTTTGCCTCGGCTAGCGGGGTCCTACAATGAGCAGTTCTTC. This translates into CASSLPRLAGSYNEQFF.

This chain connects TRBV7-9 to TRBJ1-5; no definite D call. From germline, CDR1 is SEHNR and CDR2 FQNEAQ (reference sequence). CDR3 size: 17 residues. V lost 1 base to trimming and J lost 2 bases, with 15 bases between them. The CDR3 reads CASSLGVQPWGNQPQHF. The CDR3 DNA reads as TGTGCCAGCAGCTTAGGAGTCCAGCCCTGGGGCAATCAGCCCCAGCATTTT.

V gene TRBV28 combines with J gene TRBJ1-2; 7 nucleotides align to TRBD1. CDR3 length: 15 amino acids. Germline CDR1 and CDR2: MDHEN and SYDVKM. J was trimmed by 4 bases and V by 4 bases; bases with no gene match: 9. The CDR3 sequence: CASSSLTGIAYGYTF. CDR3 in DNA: TGTGCCAGCAGTTCATTGACAGGGATTGCCTATGGCTACACCTTC.

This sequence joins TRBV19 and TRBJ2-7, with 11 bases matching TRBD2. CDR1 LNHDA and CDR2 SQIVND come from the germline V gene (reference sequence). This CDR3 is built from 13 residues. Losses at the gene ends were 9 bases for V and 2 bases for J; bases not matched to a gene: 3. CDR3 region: CASGLAGPYEQYF. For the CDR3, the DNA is TGTGCCAGCGGACTAGCGGGCCCCTACGAGCAGTACTTC.

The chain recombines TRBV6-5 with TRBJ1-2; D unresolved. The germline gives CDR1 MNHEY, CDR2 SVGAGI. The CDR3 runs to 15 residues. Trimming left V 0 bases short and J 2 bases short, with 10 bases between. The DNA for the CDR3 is TGTGCCAGCAGTTACTCATCGACGGGGAACTATGGCTACACCTTC. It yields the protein CASSYSSTGNYGYTF.

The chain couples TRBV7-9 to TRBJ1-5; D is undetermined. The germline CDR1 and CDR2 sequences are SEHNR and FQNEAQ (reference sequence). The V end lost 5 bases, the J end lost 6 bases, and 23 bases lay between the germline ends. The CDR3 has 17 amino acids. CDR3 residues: CASSRQEGFFGSQPQHF. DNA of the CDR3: TGTGCCAGCAGCCGCCAAGAGGGTTTTTTCGGCTCTCAGCCCCAGCATTTT.

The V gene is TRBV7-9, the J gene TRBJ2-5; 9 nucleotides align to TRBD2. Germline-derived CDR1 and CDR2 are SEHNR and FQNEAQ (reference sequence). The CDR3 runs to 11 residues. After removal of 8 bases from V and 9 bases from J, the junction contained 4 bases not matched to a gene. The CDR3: CASAGGGAQYF. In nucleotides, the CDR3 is TGTGCCAGCGCAGGCGGGGGGGCCCAGTACTTC.

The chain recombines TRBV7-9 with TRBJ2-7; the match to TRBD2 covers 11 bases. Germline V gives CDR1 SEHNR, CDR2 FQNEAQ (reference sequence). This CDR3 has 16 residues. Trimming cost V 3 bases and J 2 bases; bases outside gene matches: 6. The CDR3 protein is CASSFLLAGGTYEQYF. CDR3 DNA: TGTGCCAGCAGCTTTCTCCTAGCGGGAGGTACCTACGAGCAGTACTTC.

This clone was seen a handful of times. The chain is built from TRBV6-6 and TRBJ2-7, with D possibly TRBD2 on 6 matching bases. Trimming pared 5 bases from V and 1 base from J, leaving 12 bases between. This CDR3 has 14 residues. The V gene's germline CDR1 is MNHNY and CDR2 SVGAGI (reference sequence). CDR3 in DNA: TGTGCCAGCAGTCATACTGGGGGGTCCTACGAGCAGTACTTC. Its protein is CASSHTGGSYEQYF.

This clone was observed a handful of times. The CDR3 sequence is CASSIGTSGSRKTQYF. The CDR3 DNA reads TGTGCCAGTAGTATCGGGACTAGCGGGAGTAGGAAGACCCAGTACTTC. The chain uses TRBV19 and TRBJ2-5, with TRBD2 matching over 14 bases. Per germline, CDR1 LNHDA and CDR2 SQIVND (reference sequence). After removal of 3 bases from V and 6 bases from J, the junction contained 6 bases not matched to a gene. This CDR3 has 16 amino acids.

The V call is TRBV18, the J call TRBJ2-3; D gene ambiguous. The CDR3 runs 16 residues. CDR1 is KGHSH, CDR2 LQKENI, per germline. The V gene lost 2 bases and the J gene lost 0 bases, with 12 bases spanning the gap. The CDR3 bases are TGTGCCAGCTCACCATTTGACCCTGAAAGCACAGATACGCAGTATTTT. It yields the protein CASSPFDPESTDTQYF. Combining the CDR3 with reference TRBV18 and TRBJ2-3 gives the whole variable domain NAGVMQNPRHLVRRRGQEARLRCSPMKGHSHVYWYRQLPEEGLKFMVYLQKENIIDESGMPKERFSAEFPKEGPSILRIQQVVRGDSAAYFCASSPFDPESTDTQYFGPGTRLTVL.

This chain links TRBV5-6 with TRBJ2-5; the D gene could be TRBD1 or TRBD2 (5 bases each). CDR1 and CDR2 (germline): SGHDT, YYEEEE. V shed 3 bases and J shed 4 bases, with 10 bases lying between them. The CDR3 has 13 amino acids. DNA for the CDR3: TGTGCCAGCAGCTACCTGAGGGGAGAGACCCAGTACTTC. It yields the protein CASSYLRGETQYF.

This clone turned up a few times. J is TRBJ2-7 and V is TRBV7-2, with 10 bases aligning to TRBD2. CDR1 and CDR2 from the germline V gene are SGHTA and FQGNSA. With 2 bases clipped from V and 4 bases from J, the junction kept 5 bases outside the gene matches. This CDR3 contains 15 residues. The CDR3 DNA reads TGTGCCAGCAGCTTATCGAGCGGGAGGGTTTACGAGCAGTACTTC. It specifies CASSLSSGRVYEQYF.

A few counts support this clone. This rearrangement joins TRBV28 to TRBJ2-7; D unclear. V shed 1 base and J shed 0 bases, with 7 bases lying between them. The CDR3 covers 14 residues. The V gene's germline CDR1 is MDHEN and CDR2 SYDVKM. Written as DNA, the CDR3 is TGTGCCAGCAGTTTATCGGGCCGCTCCTACGAGCAGTACTTC. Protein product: CASSLSGRSYEQYF. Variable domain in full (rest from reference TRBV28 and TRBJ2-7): DVKVTQSSRYLVKRTGEKVFLECVQDMDHENMFWYRQDPGLGLRLIYFSYDVKMKEKGDIPEGYSVSREKKERFSLILESASTNQTSMYLCASSLSGRSYEQYFGPGTRLTVT.

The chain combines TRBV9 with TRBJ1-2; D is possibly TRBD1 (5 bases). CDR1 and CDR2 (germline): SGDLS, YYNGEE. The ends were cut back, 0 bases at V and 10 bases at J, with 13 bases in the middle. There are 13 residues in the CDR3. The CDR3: CASSVVPGAVYTF. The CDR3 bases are TGTGCCAGCAGCGTAGTTCCCGGGGCCGTCTACACCTTC.

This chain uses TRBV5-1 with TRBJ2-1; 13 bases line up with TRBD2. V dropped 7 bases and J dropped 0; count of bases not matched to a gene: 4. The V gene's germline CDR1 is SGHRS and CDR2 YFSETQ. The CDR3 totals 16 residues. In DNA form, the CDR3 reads TGCGCCAGCGGACTAGCGGGAGAAAGCTCCTACAATGAGCAGTTCTTC. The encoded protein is CASGLAGESSYNEQFF.

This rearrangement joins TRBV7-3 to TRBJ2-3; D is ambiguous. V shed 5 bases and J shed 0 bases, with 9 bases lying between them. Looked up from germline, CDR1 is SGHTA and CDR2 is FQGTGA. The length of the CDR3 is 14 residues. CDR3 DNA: TGTGCCAGCAGCCCCAGGCATAGCACAGATACGCAGTATTTT. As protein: CASSPRHSTDTQYF.

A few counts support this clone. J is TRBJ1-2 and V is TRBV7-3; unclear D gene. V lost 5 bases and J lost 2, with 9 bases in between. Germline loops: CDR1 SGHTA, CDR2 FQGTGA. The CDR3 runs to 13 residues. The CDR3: CASSPGPNYGYTF. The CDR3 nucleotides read TGTGCCAGCAGCCCCGGGCCGAACTATGGCTACACCTTC.

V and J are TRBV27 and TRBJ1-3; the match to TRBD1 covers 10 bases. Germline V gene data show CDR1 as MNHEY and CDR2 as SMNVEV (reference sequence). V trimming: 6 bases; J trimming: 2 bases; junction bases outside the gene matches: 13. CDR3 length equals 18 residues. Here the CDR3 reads CASSRLGQGGSAGNTIYF. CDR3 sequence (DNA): TGTGCCAGCAGCCGTCTCGGACAGGGGGGCTCGGCTGGAAACACCATATATTTT.

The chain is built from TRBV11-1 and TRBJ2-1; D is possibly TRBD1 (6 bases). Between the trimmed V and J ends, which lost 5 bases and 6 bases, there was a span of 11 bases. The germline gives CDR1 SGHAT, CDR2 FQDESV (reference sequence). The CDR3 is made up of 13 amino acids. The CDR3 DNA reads TGTGCCAGCAGCGCCGGGACACGCAATGAGCAGTTCTTC. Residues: CASSAGTRNEQFF.

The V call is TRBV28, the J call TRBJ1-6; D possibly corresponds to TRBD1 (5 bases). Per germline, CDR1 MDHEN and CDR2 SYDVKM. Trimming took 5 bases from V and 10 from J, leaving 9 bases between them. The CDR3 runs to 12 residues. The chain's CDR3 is CASSAGDSPLHF. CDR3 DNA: TGTGCCAGCAGTGCGGGGGACTCACCCCTCCACTTT.

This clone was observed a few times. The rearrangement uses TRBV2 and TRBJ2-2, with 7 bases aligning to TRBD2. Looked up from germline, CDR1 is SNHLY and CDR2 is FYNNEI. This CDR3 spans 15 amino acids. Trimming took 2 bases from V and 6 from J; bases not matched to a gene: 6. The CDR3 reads CASSESGTPPGELFF. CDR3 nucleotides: TGTGCCAGCAGTGAAAGCGGGACTCCGCCCGGGGAGCTGTTTTTT.

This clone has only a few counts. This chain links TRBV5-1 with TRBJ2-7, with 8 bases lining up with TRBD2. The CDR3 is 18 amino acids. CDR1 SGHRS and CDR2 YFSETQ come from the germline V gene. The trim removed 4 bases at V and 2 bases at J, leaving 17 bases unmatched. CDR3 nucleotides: TGCGCCAGCAGCCTGACCGGGACTAGAAGAGGACTGACCTACGAGCAGTACTTC. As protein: CASSLTGTRRGLTYEQYF.

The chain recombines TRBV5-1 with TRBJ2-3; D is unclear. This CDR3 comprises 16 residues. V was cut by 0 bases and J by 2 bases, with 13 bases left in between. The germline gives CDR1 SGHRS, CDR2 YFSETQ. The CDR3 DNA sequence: TGCGCCAGCAGCTTGGCCTTGGACGCCTCCACAGATACGCAGTATTTT. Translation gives CASSLALDASTDTQYF.

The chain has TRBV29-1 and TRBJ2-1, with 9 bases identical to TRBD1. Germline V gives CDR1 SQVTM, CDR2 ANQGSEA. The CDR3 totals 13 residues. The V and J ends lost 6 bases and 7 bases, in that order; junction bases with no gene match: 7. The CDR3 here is CSVRDRVRNEQFF. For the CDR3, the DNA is TGCAGCGTGCGGGACAGGGTGAGAAATGAGCAGTTCTTC.